The source of this T cell receptor beta chain is a study of blood T cell repertoires in COVID-19. Authors' data handling: Reference gene primer amplification gave nucleated cell count estimates. TCRdb's table, derived via immunoSEQ multiplex PCR, lists solely in-frame clones and lacks some. V, J and clone size reflect that table, while D and trimming were determined from the DNA. The sample has about 270,000 clones; approximately 86% are singletons. The CDR3 totals 16 residues. Germline assignment: CDR1 LGHNA and CDR2 YNFKEQ. Trimming took 0 bases from V and 6 from J, leaving 17 bases between them. The sample taken for sequencing was PBMCs or T cells enriched from blood (not recorded which). This clonotype originated in a woman in her late teens or twenties who had recovered from COVID-19. The chain combines TRBV4-2 with TRBJ1-1, with D unclear. The CDR3 DNA follows: TGTGCCAGCAGCCAAGATGTAGTTTTAGAACAGCCTGAAGCTTTCTTT. This translates into CASSQDVVLEQPEAFF.